Following are 14 T cell receptor beta chains from one sample sequenced in a study of blood T cell repertoires in COVID-19. The data were produced by immunoSEQ multiplex PCR, yet TCRdb's version contains in-frame clones alone and is incomplete. Here the sample spans around 43,000 clones, 89% being singletons. Input material: peripheral blood. All receptors derive from a human donor in a cohort sampled during active COVID-19.

The CDR3 nucleotides are TGTGCCAGCAGCTTAAGTAGGCTAGCGGGAGGCACCGGGGAGCTGTTTTTT. Translation: CASSLSRLAGGTGELFF. This chain uses TRBV13 with TRBJ2-2; 11 nucleotides agree with TRBD2. The CDR3 is 17 amino acids. The ends lost 2 bases at V and 4 bases at J; junction bases unmatched: 6. Germline V gene lookup returns CDR1 PRHDT and CDR2 FYEKMQ (reference sequence).

The V and J genes are TRBV6-5 and TRBJ2-1, with D perhaps TRBD1 (6 bases). In germline, CDR1 is MNHEY, CDR2 SVGAGI. The CDR3 covers 13 residues. V lost 5 bases to trimming and J lost 7 bases, with 12 bases between them. CDR3 nucleotide sequence: TGTGCCAGCAGTCAACAGGGTCGGAATGAGCAGTTCTTC. The encoded protein is CASSQQGRNEQFF.

The rearrangement joins TRBV7-2 to TRBJ2-7, with 12 bases aligning to TRBD2. Germline V gene data show CDR1 as SGHTA and CDR2 as FQGNSA. CDR3 size: 15 residues. V trimming: 5 bases; J trimming: 2 bases; junction bases outside the gene matches: 4. As DNA, the CDR3 is TGTGCCAGCAGCCTGCGGACTAGCGGGACCTACGAGCAGTACTTC. Its protein is CASSLRTSGTYEQYF.

The rearrangement uses TRBV18 and TRBJ1-1, with 7 bases that match TRBD1. Germline lookup yields CDR1 KGHSH and CDR2 LQKENI. V shed 4 bases, J shed 6 bases, and the junction held 2 bases outside the gene matches. The CDR3 consists of 12 residues. CDR3 region: CASSQGTAEAFF. The CDR3 DNA reads TGTGCCAGCTCACAAGGGACAGCTGAAGCTTTCTTT.

The chain is built from TRBV5-5 and TRBJ2-7; 12 nucleotides line up with TRBD2. Germline CDR1 reads SGHKS; CDR2 reads YYEKEE (reference sequence). The CDR3 spans 14 residues. V lost 4 bases, J lost 3 bases, and 2 bases stayed unmatched. CDR3 DNA: TGTGCCAGCAGCCCACTAGCGGGAGGCTACGAGCAGTACTTC. It yields the protein CASSPLAGGYEQYF. The full variable domain, with the rest looked up from reference TRBV5-5 and TRBJ2-7, is DAGVTQSPTHLIKTRGQQVTLRCSPISGHKSVSWYQQVLGQGPQFIFQYYEKEERGRGNFPDRFSARQFPNYSSELNVNALLLGDSALYLCASSPLAGGYEQYFGPGTRLTVT.

The chain carries TRBV6-5 and TRBJ1-1, with 10 bases matching TRBD1. The V segment lost 8 bases and the J segment 8 bases; nucleotides outside the gene matches: 8. There are 13 residues in the CDR3. Germline V gene sequence: CDR1 MNHEY, CDR2 SVGAGI. CDR3 nucleotide sequence: TGTGCCAGCGGAATAGGGACAGGGGTCGAAGCTTTCTTT. This codes for CASGIGTGVEAFF.

The rearrangement uses TRBV19 and TRBJ2-1, with D perhaps matching TRBD1 (7 bases). Germline CDR1 is LNHDA and CDR2 is SQIVND (reference sequence). The CDR3 has 15 residues. Trimming pared 6 bases from V and 1 base from J, leaving 13 bases between. The CDR3 DNA follows: TGTGCCAGTAGCCACAGGGGAGGATCCTACAATGAGCAGTTCTTC. This translates into CASSHRGGSYNEQFF.

This chain links TRBV13 with TRBJ2-3, with 11 bases lining up with TRBD1. Germline V gene data show CDR1 as PRHDT and CDR2 as FYEKMQ (reference sequence). J gave up 10 bases and V 5 bases, and 5 bases lay outside the gene matches. CDR3 length: 13 amino acids. The CDR3, as DNA: TGTGCCAGCAGCCGGACAGGGGGCCGGGCGCAGTATTTT. It yields the protein CASSRTGGRAQYF.

The rearrangement joins TRBV4-1 to TRBJ2-7; 15 nucleotides agree with TRBD2. The CDR3 sequence is 18 residues long. Germline CDR1 reads MGHRA; CDR2 reads YSYEKL. V shed 2 bases and J 7 bases; nucleotides not matched to a gene: 12. CDR3 residues: CASSQPGLAGGSPREQYF. The CDR3 bases are TGCGCCAGCAGCCAACCGGGACTAGCGGGAGGTTCCCCCCGGGAGCAGTACTTC.

The chain links TRBV9 to TRBJ2-3, with unresolved D. V gave up 4 bases and J gave up 4 bases, with 4 bases separating them. Per germline, CDR1 SGDLS and CDR2 YYNGEE. The CDR3 is made up of 11 amino acids. The CDR3 loop is CASSPADTQYF. The CDR3, as DNA: TGTGCCAGCAGCCCCGCAGATACGCAGTATTTT.

The rearrangement links TRBV14 to TRBJ2-7; 11 nucleotides line up with TRBD1. Trimming removed 1 base from V and 1 base from J; junction bases left unmatched: 9. CDR3 length: 18 residues. Germline-derived CDR1 and CDR2 are SGHDN and FVKESK. The CDR3 DNA is TGTGCCAGCAGCCAAGTGGCTGGACAGGGGGCGACATCCTACGAGCAGTACTTC. It encodes CASSQVAGQGATSYEQYF.

V and J are TRBV5-8 and TRBJ2-3; D possibly corresponds to TRBD1 (5 bases). Trimming removed 0 bases from V and 0 bases from J, with 8 bases in between. In germline, CDR1 is SGHTS, CDR2 YDEGEE. This CDR3 spans 15 amino acids. CDR3 sequence: CASSLAGISTDTQYF. For the CDR3, the DNA is TGTGCCAGCAGCTTGGCAGGGATTAGCACAGATACGCAGTATTTT. The full variable domain, its missing parts supplied by reference TRBV5-8 and TRBJ2-3, is EAGVTQSPTHLIKTRGQQATLRCSPISGHTSVYWYQQALGLGLQFLLWYDEGEERNRGNFPPRFSGRQFPNYSSELNVNALELEDSALYLCASSLAGISTDTQYFGPGTRLTVL.

As regards this clone: Other DNA sequences in this sample translate to the same CDR3. The chain links TRBV12-3 or TRBV12-4 to TRBJ2-7, with a weak D call TRBD2 (6 bases). Trimming pared 6 bases from V and 3 bases from J, leaving 9 bases between. CDR3 length: 12 amino acids. CDR3 sequence: CASSPGGYEQYF. The DNA of the CDR3 is TGTGCCAGCAGCCCCGGGGGCTACGAGCAGTACTTC.

V is TRBV24-1 and J is TRBJ2-1; 12 bases line up with TRBD1. The germline gives CDR1 KGHDR, CDR2 SFDVKD. V lost 4 bases to trimming and J lost 9 bases; unmatched junction nucleotides: 9. This CDR3 region has 16 residues. The DNA for the CDR3 is TGTGCCACCAGTGACCCCGGGACAGGGGGCCATGGTGAGCAGTTCTTC. As protein: CATSDPGTGGHGEQFF.